Each of the 18 T cell receptor beta chains below was sequenced from the same sample in a study of tumor and adjacent non-tumor tissue in lung cancer. The template was RNA from unsorted bulk tissue. A modified ARM-PCR protocol with three rounds of nested PCR amplified TCRbeta. TCRdb reprocessed the multiplex PCR reads via MiXCR and lists one record per CDR3 protein. The sample records under 150,000 distinct CDR3 sequences, around 67% being singletons. The sample was lung tumor tissue. These receptors originate from a man aged 60 to 69 with small cell lung cancer.

Note on this clonotype: With a much larger clone just one base away, this may be a read error. This rearrangement joins TRBV4-2 to TRBJ2-2; 7 bases line up with TRBD2. The CDR3 is 15 amino acids. Trimming at V came to 4 bases and at J to 4 bases, leaving 6 bases not matched to a gene. Germline loops: CDR1 LGHNA, CDR2 YNFKEQ. CDR3 DNA sequence: TGTGCCAGCAGCCGAGGACTAGGAGGCACCGGGGAGCTGTTTTTT. This sequence encodes CASSRGLGGTGELFF.

As to this clonotype: One end of the junction is discordant with germline, which a read error may explain. The rearrangement links TRBV7-8 to TRBJ2-1; 11 bases align to TRBD2. The CDR3 has 16 residues. CDR1 is SGHVS, CDR2 FQNEAQ, per germline. CDR3 DNA sequence: TGTGCCAGCAGACGGACTAGCGGGCGCTACTACAATGGGCAGTTCTTC. This codes for CASRRTSGRYYNGQFF. Full variable domain (rest looked up from reference TRBV7-8 and TRBJ2-1): GAGVSQSPRYKVAKRGQDVALRCDPISGHVSLFWYQQALGQGPEFLTYFQNEAQLDKSGLPSDRFFAERPEGSVSTLKIQRTQQEDSAVYLCASRRTSGRYYNGQFFGPGTRLTVL.

This clonotype was recorded only once. A much larger clone lies a single base off, so this may be a read error. CDR3: CSARRSGRDTGELFF. In nucleotides, the CDR3 is TGCAGTGCTAGAAGGAGCGGGAGAGACACCGGGGAGCTGTTTTTT. The rearrangement uses TRBV20-1 and TRBJ2-2; TRBD2 aligns across 8 bases. Unmatched junction bases numbered 5, after V lost 2 bases and J lost 3 bases. Germline CDR1 reads DFQATT; CDR2 reads SNEGSKA (reference sequence). The CDR3 loop spans 15 amino acids.

The genes are TRBV20-1 and TRBJ2-1; 8 bases agree with TRBD2. Unmatched junction bases numbered 22, after V lost 6 bases and J lost 9 bases. The CDR3 is 17 residues long. CDR1 is DFQATT, CDR2 SNEGSKA, per germline (reference sequence). CDR3 in DNA: TGCAGTGCCCATATAGGCGCTGCCGGTATCGGGGGGGGTGAGCAGTTCTTC. This gives the protein CSAHIGAAGIGGGEQFF.

This clonotype was detected only once. Being one base from a much bigger clone, this may be a read error. The V gene is TRBV20-1, the J gene TRBJ2-5; D remains unclear. The CDR3 extends over 12 amino acids. V was clipped by 3 bases and J by 5 bases, with 10 bases between them. From germline, CDR1 is DFQATT and CDR2 SNEGSKA (reference sequence). The CDR3 sequence: CSASKESETQYF. In DNA, the CDR3 is TGCAGTGCTAGTAAGGAGAGCGAGACCCAGTACTTC.

As to this clonotype: One end of the junction varies from germline; a read error may be responsible. The chain is built from TRBV11-2 and TRBJ2-3, with 11 bases identical to TRBD2. This CDR3 is 21 amino acids long. From germline, CDR1 is SGHAT and CDR2 FQNNGV. The CDR3 spells CASSSILGSGRETGFTDTRYF. DNA for the CDR3: TGTGCCAGCAGCTCTATCCTCGGTAGCGGGAGGGAAACCGGCTTTACAGATACGCGGTATTTT.

This clonotype showed up just once. The V gene is TRBV4-2, the J gene TRBJ2-5; 7 nucleotides agree with TRBD1. This CDR3 spans 16 amino acids. Germline lookup yields CDR1 LGHNA and CDR2 YNFKEQ. V was pared by 5 bases and J by 5 bases, with 14 bases of the junction left unmatched. CDR3 nucleotide sequence: TGTGCCAGCAGCAACTACCTGACAGGGTGGTTGGAGACCCAGTACTTC. This codes for CASSNYLTGWLETQYF.

With regard to this clonotype: This clone may be a read error of a much larger clone one base away. The J gene is TRBJ2-5, the V gene TRBV6-2 or TRBV6-3; maybe TRBD1 (6 bases). This CDR3 comprises 14 residues. In germline, CDR1 is MNHEY, CDR2 SVGEGT. CDR3 sequence (DNA): TGTGCCAGCAGTTACCGGGACATCCAAGAGACCCGGTACTTC. Its translation: CASSYRDIQETRYF.

In the case of this clonotype: A junction end diverges from the germline sequence, so it may reflect a read error. The chain employs TRBV20-1 and TRBJ1-5; TRBD1 aligns across 7 bases. In germline, CDR1 is DFQATT, CDR2 SNEGSKA (reference sequence). The CDR3 totals 14 residues. CDR3 coding DNA: TGCAGTTCTAGACAGACAGGGTCAGATCAGCCCCAGCATTTT. Its protein is CSSRQTGSDQPQHF.

To note about this clonotype: This clone may be a read error of a much larger clone one base away. The chain combines TRBV29-1 with TRBJ2-2; 10 bases agree with TRBD1. This CDR3 has 15 residues. Germline V gene data show CDR1 as SQVTM and CDR2 as ANQGSEA. CDR3: CRVGGGTGATGELFF. CDR3 sequence (DNA): TGCAGAGTTGGGGGAGGGACAGGGGCCACCGGGGAGCTGTTTTTT.

Comment on this clonotype: One end of the junction varies from germline; a read error may be responsible. The rearrangement uses TRBV7-9 and TRBJ2-7, with D hard to call. The CDR3 consists of 11 residues. Germline V gene data show CDR1 as SEHNR and CDR2 as FQNEAQ (reference sequence). CDR3 sequence reads: CVSSQGYEQYF. The DNA of the CDR3 is TGTGTCAGCAGCCAAGGCTACGAGCAGTACTTC.

On this clonotype itself: This may be a read error: a much more frequent sequence differs by one nucleotide. This chain uses TRBV20-1 with TRBJ2-1; no clear D gene. CDR3 length: 14 amino acids. Trimming stripped 0 bases from V and 9 bases from J, with 15 bases between. Looked up from germline, CDR1 is DFQATT and CDR2 is SNEGSKA (reference sequence). CDR3 residues: CSAREGSWWGEQFF. The DNA for the CDR3 is TGCAGTGCTAGAGAAGGTAGCTGGTGGGGTGAGCAGTTCTTC.

Regarding this clonotype: Mismatch with germline at one junction end may stem from a read error. The J gene is TRBJ1-6, the V gene TRBV7-8; 7 bases line up with TRBD1. Germline CDR1 SGHVS, CDR2 FQNEAQ. CDR3 length: 15 amino acids. This CDR3 is CGSSYSEGAGSPLHF. In DNA form, the CDR3 reads TGTGGCAGCAGCTACTCGGAGGGGGCCGGATCCCCCCTCCACTTT. The full variable domain, with the rest looked up from reference TRBV7-8 and TRBJ1-6, is GAGVSQSPRYKVAKRGQDVALRCDPISGHVSLFWYQQALGQGPEFLTYFQNEAQLDKSGLPSDRFFAERPEGSVSTLKIQRTQQEDSAVYLCGSSYSEGAGSPLHFGNGTRLTVT.

This clonotype was found many times. V and J are TRBV6-5 and TRBJ2-1; tentative D call: TRBD2 (6 bases). V was clipped by 4 bases and J by 3 bases, with 19 bases between them. The CDR3 length is 17 residues. Germline values: CDR1 MNHEY, CDR2 SVGAGI. The CDR3 loop is CASSSRPGTSHYNEQFF. The CDR3 DNA is TGTGCCAGCAGTTCCCGCCCCGGGACTTCCCACTACAATGAGCAGTTCTTC.

On this clonotype itself: This may stem from a read error, because a much larger clone lies one nucleotide away. The gene calls are TRBV4-1 and TRBJ2-7; 7 bases agree with TRBD2. This CDR3 region has 16 residues. CDR1 and CDR2 (germline): MGHRA, YSYEKL. Trimming cost V 3 bases and J 2 bases; bases outside gene matches: 10. CDR3 bases: TGCGCCAGCAGCCAGGGGGAGGGGCTTGGGCCCTACGAGCAGTACTTC. It translates to CASSQGEGLGPYEQYF.

This clonotype was seen a single time. At one boundary the junction diverges from the germline segment, which might be a read error. J is TRBJ2-2 and V is TRBV11-3, with a tentative D call TRBD2 (5 bases). CDR3 length equals 16 residues. Germline V gene data show CDR1 as SGHNT and CDR2 as YENEEA. The CDR3 reads CASSPGLFSGTWELFF. For the CDR3, the DNA is TGTGCCAGCAGCCCTGGCCTATTTAGTGGCACCTGGGAGCTATTTTTT.

The chain is built from TRBV28 and TRBJ2-2; perhaps TRBD1 as D (6 bases). V lost 6 bases and J lost 9, with 20 bases in between. The germline CDR1 and CDR2 sequences are MDHEN and SYDVKM. This CDR3 is built from 15 residues. DNA of the CDR3: TGTGCCAGCAGATCCCGGGACATGGAAGGATGGGAGCTGTTTTTT. Protein: CASRSRDMEGWELFF.

Comment on this clonotype: This clone may be a read error of a much larger clone one base away. This chain joins TRBV5-4 and TRBJ2-5, with 11 bases matching TRBD2. CDR1 is SGHNT, CDR2 YYREEE, per germline (reference sequence). This CDR3 region has 15 residues. Losses at the gene ends were 6 bases for V and 2 bases for J; bases not matched to a gene: 6. As DNA, the CDR3 is TGTGCCAGCAACTCCGGGACTAGCGGTCAAGAGACCCAGTACTTC. Protein product: CASNSGTSGQETQYF.